This TCR beta chain was captured by sequencing in a study of response to subunit inactivated influenza vaccine. Whole-study results and caveats: Only a handful of new T cells, the authors suggested, are recruited with each seasonal influenza vaccination.

Germline V gene sequence: CDR1 MDHEN, CDR2 SYDVKM. The CDR3 sequence is 22 residues long. With 2 bases removed from V and 1 base from J, the gap between germline ends came to 30 bases. MiXCR, applied by TCRdb to the RT-PCR reads, yields one record per CDR3 protein. The data show approximately 730,000 distinct CDR3 sequences, with approximately 15% seen just once and roughly 6.4% held by the top ten. This clonotype has more than one count but fewer than ten. The antigen is unknown. The chain is built from TRBV28 and TRBJ2-1, with TRBD1 as a possible D gene (5 bases). The origin of this receptor is a man aged 45-60 years who received an inactivated influenza vaccine. Sequencing was performed on PBMCs from blood, taken less than 15 days before vaccination. The CDR3 loop is CASSLGAWGSRTWDRSYNEQFF. The CDR3, as DNA: TGTGCCAGCAGTTTAGGGGCTTGGGGTAGCCGCACTTGGGATAGATCCTACAATGAGCAGTTCTTC.